The following is a T cell receptor beta chain sequence with its context. Its antigen is currently unknown. Clones were read by immunoSEQ multiplex PCR, and TCRdb kept only the in-frame ones, dropping some. The repertoire holds 94,000 or so clones, 84% seen once, with 1% to 1.3% in the top ten. This sample was included in a study of OX40 agonist ivuxolimab in advanced cancers. Study context: Three patients, one with hepatocellular carcinoma and two with cutaneous melanoma, achieved partial responses. Study results and limitations: Expanded clones tended on average to be more numerous among CD8+ T cells than CD4+.

The germline V and J ends were trimmed by 2 bases and 5 bases, with 15 bases remaining between them. CDR1 LNHDA and CDR2 SQIVND come from the germline V gene (reference sequence). This CDR3 is built from 15 residues. The specimen comprised CD4+ or CD8+ T cells sorted from blood, sampled in a trial of the OX40 agonist ivuxolimab. V is TRBV19 and J is TRBJ1-2, with a weak D call TRBD1 (5 bases). This receptor was obtained from an adult with an advanced solid tumor such as melanoma, head and neck, liver or kidney cancer. CDR3 residues: CASSISGMGIYGYTF. CDR3 bases: TGTGCCAGTAGTATATCAGGGATGGGGATATATGGCTACACCTTC.